This TCR beta chain was recovered during a study of control samples from healthy donors and cancer patients. Assay: immunoSEQ multiplex PCR; the TCRdb copy retains only in-frame clones and omits some. Here the sample spans some 100,000 clones, approximately 90% being singletons. The TCR sequence derives from a woman aged 45 to 65 in good health. Sequencing was performed on blood.

DNA for the CDR3: TGTGCCTGGAGAGGCTTGTGGGGCCAGGGCAGAGAGACCCAGTACTTC. Protein: CAWRGLWGQGRETQYF. The chain combines TRBV30 with TRBJ2-5, with TRBD1 as a possible D gene (5 bases). V shed 3 bases and J shed 4 bases, with 21 bases lying between them. CDR3 length: 16 residues. CDR1 is GTSNPN and CDR2 is SVGIG in the germline V gene (reference sequence). Based on the CDR3 plus reference TRBV30 and TRBJ2-5, the full variable domain is SQTIHQWPATLVQPVGSPLSLECTVEGTSNPNLYWYRQAAGRGLQLLFYSVGIGQISSEVPQNLSASRPQDRQFILSSKKLLLSDSGFYLCAWRGLWGQGRETQYFGPGTRLLVL.